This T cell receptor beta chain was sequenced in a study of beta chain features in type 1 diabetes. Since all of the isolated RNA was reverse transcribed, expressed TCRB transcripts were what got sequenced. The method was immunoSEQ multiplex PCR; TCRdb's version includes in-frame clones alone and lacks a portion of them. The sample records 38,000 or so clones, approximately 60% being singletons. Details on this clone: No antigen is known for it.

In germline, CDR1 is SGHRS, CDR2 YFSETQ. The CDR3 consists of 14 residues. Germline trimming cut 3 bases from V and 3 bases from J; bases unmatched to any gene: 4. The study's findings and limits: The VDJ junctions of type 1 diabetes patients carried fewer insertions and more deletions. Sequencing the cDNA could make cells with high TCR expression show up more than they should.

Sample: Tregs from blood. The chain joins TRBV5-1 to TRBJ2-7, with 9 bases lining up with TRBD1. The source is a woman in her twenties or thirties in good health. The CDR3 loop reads CASSWTGDLYEQYF. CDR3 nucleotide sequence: TGCGCCAGCAGCTGGACAGGGGACCTCTACGAGCAGTACTTC.